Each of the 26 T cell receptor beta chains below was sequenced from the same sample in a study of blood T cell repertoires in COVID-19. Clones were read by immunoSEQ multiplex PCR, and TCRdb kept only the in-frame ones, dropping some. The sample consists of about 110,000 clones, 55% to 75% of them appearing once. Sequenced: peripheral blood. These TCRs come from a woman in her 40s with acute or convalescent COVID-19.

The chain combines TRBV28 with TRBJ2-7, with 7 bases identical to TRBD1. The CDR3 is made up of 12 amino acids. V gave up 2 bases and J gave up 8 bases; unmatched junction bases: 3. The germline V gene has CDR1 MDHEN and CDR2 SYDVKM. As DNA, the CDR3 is TGTGCCAGCAGTTTAAGGACAGGAAAGCAGTACTTC. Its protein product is CASSLRTGKQYF.

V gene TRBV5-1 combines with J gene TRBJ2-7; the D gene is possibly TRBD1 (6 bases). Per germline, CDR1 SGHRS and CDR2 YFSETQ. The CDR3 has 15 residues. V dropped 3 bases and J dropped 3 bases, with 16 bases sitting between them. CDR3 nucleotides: TGCGCCAGCAGCTCCGACCGAGGACAGAACTACGAGCAGTACTTC. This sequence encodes CASSSDRGQNYEQYF.

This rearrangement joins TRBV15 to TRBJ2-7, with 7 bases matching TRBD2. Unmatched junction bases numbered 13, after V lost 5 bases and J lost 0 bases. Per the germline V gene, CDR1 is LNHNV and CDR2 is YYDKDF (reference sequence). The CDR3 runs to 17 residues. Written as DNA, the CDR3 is TGTGCCACCAGCCCCGACGGAGCGGGGCCCTACTCCTACGAGCAGTACTTC. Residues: CATSPDGAGPYSYEQYF.

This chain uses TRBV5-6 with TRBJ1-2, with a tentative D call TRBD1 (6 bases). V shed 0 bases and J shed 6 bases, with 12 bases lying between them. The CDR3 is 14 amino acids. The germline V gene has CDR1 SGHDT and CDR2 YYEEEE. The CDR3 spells CASSLAAGDHGYTF. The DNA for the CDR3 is TGTGCCAGCAGCTTGGCGGCAGGGGACCATGGCTACACCTTC.

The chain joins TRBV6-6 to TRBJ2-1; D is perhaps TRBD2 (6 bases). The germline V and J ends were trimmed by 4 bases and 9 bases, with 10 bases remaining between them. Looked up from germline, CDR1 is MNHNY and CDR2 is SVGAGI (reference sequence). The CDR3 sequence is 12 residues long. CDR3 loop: CASSFMGGEQFF. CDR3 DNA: TGTGCCAGCAGTTTTATGGGGGGTGAGCAGTTCTTC.

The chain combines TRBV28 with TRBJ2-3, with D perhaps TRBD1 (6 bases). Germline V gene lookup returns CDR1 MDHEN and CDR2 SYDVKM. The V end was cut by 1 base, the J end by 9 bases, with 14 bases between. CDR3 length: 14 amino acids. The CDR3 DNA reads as TGTGCCAGCAGTTTATCGGGGTTCCAGGGGACGCAGTATTTT. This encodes CASSLSGFQGTQYF.

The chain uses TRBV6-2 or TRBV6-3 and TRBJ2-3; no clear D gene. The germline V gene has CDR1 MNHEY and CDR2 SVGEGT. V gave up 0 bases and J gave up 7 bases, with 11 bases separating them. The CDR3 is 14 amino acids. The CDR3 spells CASSYSQKLNTQYF. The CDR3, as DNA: TGTGCCAGCAGTTACTCCCAGAAATTAAATACGCAGTATTTT.

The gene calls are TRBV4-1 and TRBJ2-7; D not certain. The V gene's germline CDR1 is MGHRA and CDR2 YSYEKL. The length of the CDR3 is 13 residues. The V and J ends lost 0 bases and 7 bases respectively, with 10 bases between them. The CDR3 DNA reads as TGCGCCAGCAGCCAAGAGATCCGCGGAGAGCAGTACTTC. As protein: CASSQEIRGEQYF.

The CDR3 nucleotides are TGTGCCAGCAGCTTAGGCTCAGGGGCTACGCAGTATTTT. Its translation is CASSLGSGATQYF. The J gene is TRBJ2-3, the V gene TRBV7-7; TRBD1 is a possible D gene (6 bases). Germline CDR1 SSHAT, CDR2 FNYEAQ (reference sequence). CDR3 length: 13 amino acids. The germline V and J ends were trimmed by 1 base and 8 bases, with 10 bases remaining between them.

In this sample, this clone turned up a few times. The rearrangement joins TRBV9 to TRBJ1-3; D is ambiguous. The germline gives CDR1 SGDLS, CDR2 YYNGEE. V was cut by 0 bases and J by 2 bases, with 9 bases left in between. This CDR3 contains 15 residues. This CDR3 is CASSVDGVAGNTIYF. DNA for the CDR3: TGTGCCAGCAGCGTAGACGGAGTCGCTGGAAACACCATATATTTT.

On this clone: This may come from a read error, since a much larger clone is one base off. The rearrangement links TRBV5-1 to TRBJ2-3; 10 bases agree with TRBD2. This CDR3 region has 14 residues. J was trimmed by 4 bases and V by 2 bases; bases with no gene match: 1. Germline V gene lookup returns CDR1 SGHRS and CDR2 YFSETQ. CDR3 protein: CASSLAGGPDTQYF. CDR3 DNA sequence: TGCGCCAGCAGCTTAGCGGGGGGGCCAGATACGCAGTATTTT.

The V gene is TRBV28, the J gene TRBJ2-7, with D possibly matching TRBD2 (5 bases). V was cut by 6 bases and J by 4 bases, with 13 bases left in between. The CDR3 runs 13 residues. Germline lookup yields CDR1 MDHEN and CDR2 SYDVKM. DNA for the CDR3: TGTGCCAGCAGATTAGGGCTAGCATACGAGCAGTACTTC. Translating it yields CASRLGLAYEQYF. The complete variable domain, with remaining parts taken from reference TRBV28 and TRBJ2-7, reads DVKVTQSSRYLVKRTGEKVFLECVQDMDHENMFWYRQDPGLGLRLIYFSYDVKMKEKGDIPEGYSVSREKKERFSLILESASTNQTSMYLCASRLGLAYEQYFGPGTRLTVT.

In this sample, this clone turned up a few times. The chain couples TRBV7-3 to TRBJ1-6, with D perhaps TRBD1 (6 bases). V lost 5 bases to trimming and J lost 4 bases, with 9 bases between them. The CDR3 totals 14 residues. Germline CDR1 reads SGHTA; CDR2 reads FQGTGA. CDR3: CASSLGGYNSPLHF. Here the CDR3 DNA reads TGTGCCAGCAGCCTAGGGGGTTATAATTCACCCCTCCACTTT.

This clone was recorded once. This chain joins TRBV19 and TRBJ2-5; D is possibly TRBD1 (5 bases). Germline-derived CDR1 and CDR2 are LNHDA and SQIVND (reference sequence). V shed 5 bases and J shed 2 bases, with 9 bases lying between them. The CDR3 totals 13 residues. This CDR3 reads CASSQGRQETQYF. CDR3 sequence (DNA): TGTGCCAGTAGTCAGGGAAGGCAAGAGACCCAGTACTTC.

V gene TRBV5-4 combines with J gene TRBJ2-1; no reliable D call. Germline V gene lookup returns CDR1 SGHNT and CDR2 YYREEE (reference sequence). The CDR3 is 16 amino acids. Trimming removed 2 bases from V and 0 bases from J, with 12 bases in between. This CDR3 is CASSFGGPSSYNEQFF. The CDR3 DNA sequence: TGTGCCAGCAGCTTCGGTGGCCCTAGCTCCTACAATGAGCAGTTCTTC.

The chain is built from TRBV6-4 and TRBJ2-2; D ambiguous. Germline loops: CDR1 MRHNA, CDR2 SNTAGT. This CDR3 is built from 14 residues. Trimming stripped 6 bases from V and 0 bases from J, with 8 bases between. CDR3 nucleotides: TGTGCCAGCAGGGAGATCGCGAACACCGGGGAGCTGTTTTTT. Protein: CASREIANTGELFF.

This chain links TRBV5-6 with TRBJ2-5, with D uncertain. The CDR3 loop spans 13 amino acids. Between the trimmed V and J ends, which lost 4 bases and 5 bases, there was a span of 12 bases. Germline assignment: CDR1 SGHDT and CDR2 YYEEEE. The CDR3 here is CASSRSGTETQYF. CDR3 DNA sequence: TGTGCCAGCAGCCGATCGGGTACGGAGACCCAGTACTTC.

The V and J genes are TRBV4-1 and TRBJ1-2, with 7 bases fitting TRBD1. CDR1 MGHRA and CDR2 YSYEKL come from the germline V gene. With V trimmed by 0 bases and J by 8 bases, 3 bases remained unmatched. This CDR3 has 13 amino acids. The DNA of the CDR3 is TGCGCCAGCAGCCAAGAGACAGGGAACGGCTACACCTTC. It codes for CASSQETGNGYTF.

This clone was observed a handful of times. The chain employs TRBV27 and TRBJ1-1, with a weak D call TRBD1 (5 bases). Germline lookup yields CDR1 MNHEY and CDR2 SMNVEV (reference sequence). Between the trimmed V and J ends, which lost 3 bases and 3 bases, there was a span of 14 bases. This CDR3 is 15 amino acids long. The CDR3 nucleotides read TGTGCCAGCAGTTTTTGGGGCAGGAGGGACACTGAAGCTTTCTTT. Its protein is CASSFWGRRDTEAFF.

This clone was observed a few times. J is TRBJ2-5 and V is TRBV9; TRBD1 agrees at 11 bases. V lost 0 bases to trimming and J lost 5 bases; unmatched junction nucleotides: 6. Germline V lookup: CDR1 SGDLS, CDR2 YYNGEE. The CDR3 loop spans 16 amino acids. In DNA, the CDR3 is TGTGCCAGCAGCGTAGACTGGACAGGGGGCCTGGAGACCCAGTACTTC. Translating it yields CASSVDWTGGLETQYF. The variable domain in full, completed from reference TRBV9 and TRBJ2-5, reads DSGVTQTPKHLITATGQRVTLRCSPRSGDLSVYWYQQSLDQGLQFLIQYYNGEERAKGNILERFSAQQFPDLHSELNLSSLELGDSALYFCASSVDWTGGLETQYFGPGTRLLVL.

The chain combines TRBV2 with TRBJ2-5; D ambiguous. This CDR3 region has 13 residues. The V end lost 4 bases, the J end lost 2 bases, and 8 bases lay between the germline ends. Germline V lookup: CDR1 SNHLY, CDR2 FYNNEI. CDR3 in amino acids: CASSGSGQETQYF. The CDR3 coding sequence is TGTGCCAGCAGTGGTTCAGGTCAAGAGACCCAGTACTTC.

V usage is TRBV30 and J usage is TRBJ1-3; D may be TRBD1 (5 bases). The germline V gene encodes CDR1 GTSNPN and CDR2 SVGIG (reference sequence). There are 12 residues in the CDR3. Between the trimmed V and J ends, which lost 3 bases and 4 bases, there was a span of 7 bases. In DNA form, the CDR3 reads TGTGCCTGGAGGGGGCTCGGAAACACCATATATTTT. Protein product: CAWRGLGNTIYF.

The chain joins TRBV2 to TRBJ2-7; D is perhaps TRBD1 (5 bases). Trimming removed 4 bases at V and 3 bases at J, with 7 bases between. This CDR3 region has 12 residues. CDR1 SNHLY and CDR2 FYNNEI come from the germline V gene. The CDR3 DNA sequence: TGTGCCAGCAGTGGACAGATCTACGAGCAGTACTTC. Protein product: CASSGQIYEQYF.

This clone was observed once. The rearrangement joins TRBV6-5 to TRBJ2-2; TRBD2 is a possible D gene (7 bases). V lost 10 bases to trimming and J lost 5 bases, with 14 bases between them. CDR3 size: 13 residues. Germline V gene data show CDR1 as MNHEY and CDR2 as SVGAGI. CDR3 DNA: TGTGCCATCCGGGGGGCGGGAACCGGGGAGCTGTTTTTT. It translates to CAIRGAGTGELFF.

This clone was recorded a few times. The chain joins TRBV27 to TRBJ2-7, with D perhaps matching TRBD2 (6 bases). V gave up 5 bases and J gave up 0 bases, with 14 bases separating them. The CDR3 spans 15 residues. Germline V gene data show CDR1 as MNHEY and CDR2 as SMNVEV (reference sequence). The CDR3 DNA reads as TGTGCCAGCAGTCTAGGGGACTCGAGCTCCTACGAGCAGTACTTC. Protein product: CASSLGDSSSYEQYF.

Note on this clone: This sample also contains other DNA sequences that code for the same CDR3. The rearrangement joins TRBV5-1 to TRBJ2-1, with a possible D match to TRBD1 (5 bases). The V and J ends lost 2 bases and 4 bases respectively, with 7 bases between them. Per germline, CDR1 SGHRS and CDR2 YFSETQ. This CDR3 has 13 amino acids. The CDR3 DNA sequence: TGCGCCAGCAGCTTAGACAGTTACAATGAGCAGTTCTTC. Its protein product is CASSLDSYNEQFF.